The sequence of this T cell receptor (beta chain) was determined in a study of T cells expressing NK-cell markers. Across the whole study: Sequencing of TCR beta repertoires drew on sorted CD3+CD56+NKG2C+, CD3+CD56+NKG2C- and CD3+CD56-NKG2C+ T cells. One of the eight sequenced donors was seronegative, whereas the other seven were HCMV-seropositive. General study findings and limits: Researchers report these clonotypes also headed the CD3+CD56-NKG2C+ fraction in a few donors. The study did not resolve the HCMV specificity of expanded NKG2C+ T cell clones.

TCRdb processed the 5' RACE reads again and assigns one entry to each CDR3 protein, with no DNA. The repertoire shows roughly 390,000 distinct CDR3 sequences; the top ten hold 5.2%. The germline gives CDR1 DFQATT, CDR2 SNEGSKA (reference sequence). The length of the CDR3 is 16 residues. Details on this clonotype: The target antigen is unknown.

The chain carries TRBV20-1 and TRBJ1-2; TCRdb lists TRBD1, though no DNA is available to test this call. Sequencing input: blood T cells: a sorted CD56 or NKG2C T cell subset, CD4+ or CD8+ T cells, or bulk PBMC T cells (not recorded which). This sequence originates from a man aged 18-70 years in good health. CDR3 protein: CSASRGTGGIKYGYTF.